This T cell receptor beta chain was captured in a study of T-cell reconstitution after alpha-beta-depleted transplantation in children (TCRdb year 2016). General notes on the study: T-cell immune reconstitution after TCRalphabeta/CD19-depleted allogeneic hematopoietic cell transplantation in children was quantitatively tracked in the study by means of TCR repertoire profiling.

Notes on this clonotype: Its antigen is currently not known. No clone much larger than this one lies a single base away; base qualities are absent.

Trimming costs V 4 bases and J 8 bases, and their ends lie 14 bases apart. The germline V gene supplies CDR1 ENHRY and CDR2 SYGVKD. From the cysteine up to the phenylalanine, the CDR3 has a length of 13 residues. The sequence is cut down to CDR3 DNA, 39 bases in frame from base 1. Results the study describes overall, beyond this receptor: The apparently early recovery of alphabetaT-cell counts about two months after transplant reportedly depended on only several hundred rapidly expanded clones that came from non-depleted graft cells. In some patients, the high TCRbeta diversity seen at day 60 was put down to recipient T cells and intrathymic progenitors that had survived conditioning. Over subsequent months, a decline in hyperexpanded clone frequencies was noted, and after one year, T-cell counts and TCRbeta diversity were mostly ascribed to newly produced T cells.

The library relied on PCR. Sequencing was carried out with an Illumina HiSeq 2500. Molecular barcoding was employed in the preparation of TCR libraries, with unique molecular identifiers being used to normalize TCRbeta repertoire quantification. The public reads were reprocessed in TCRdb via fastp at Q25 and MiXCR, keeping in-frame beta chains. CDR3 protein duplicates are merged, each entry listing the most common genes and DNA. This sample comprises hundreds of thousands of distinct CDR3 sequences, about 16% of them detected only once. The ten largest clones capture over 25% of the sample. The label giving this sample's treatment or condition can be read as: allogeneic hematopoietic cell transplantation with graft depleted of TCRalphabeta T cells and CD19 B cells. TCRalphabeta/CD19-depleted allogeneic hematopoietic cell grafts were given to the transplant recipients, all of whom were children.

The specimen comprised PBMCs, mostly from graft donor cells, sampled 360 days after TCRalphabeta/CD19-depleted stem cell transplant. The receptor comes from a boy younger than two who had a stem cell transplant for Wiskott-Aldrich syndrome, so the T cells may come from the graft donor. The sequence joins TRBV10-3 to TRBJ1-2; the D gene cannot be named for sure. The DNA reads TGTGCCATCAGTGTAAACAGCCTATTGGGCTACACCTTC. It codes for CAISVNSLLGYTF.